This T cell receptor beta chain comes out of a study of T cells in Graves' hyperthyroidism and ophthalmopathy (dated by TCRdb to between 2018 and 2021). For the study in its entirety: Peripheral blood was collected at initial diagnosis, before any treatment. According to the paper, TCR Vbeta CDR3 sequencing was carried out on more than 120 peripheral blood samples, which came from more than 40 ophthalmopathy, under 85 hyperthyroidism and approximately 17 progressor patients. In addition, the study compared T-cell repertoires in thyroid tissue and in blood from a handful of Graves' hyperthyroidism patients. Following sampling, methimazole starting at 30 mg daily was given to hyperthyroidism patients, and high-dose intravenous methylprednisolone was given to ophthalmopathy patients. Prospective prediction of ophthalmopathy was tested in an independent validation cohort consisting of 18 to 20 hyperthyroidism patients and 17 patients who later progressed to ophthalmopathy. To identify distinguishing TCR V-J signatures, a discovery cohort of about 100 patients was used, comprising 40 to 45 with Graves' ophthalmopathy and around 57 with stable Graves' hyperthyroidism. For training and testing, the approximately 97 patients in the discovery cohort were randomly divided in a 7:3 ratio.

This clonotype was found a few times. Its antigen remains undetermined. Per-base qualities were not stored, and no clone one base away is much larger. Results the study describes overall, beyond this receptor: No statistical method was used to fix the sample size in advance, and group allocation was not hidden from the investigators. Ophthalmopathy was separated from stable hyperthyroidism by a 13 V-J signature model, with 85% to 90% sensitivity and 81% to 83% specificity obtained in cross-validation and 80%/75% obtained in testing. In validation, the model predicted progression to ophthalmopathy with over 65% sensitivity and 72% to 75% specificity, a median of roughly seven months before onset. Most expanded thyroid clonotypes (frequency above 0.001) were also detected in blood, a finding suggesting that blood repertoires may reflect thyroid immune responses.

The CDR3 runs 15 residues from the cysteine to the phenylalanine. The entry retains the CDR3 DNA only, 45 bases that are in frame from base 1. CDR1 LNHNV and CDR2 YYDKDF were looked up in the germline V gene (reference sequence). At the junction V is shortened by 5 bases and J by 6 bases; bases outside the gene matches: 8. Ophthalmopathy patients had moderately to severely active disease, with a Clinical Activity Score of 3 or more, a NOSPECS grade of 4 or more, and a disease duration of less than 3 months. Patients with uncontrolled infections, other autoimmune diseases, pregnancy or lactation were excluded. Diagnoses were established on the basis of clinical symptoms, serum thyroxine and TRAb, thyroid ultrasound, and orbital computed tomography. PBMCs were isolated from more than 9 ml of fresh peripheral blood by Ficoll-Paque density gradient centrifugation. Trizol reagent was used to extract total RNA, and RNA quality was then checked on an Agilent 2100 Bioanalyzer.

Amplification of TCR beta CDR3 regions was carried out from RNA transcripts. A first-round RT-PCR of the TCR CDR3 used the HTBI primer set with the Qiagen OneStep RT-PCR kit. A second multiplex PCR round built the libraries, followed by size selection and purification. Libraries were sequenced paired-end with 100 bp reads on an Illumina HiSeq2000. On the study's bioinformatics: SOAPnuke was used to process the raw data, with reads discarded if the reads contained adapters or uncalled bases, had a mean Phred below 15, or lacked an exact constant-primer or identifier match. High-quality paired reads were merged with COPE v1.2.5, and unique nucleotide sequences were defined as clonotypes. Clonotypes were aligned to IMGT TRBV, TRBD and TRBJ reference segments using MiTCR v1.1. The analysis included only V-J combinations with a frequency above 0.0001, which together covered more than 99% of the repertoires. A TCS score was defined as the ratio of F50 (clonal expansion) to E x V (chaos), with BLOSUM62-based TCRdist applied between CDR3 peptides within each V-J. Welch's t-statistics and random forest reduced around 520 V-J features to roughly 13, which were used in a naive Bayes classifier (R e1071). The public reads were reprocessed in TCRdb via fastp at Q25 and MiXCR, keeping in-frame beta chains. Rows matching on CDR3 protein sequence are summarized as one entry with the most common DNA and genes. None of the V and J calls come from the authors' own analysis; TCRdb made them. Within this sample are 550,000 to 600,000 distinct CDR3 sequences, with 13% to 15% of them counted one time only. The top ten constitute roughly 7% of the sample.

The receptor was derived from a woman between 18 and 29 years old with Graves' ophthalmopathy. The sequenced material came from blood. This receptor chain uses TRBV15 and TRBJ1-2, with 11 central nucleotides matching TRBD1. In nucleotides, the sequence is TGTGCCACCAGCGGGACTGGACAGGGGGCAGATGGCTACACCTTC. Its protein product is CATSGTGQGADGYTF.